This TCR beta chain was obtained from a study of regulatory T cells in long-lasting Graves disease. Time point in this sample: persistent/refractory GD, antithyroid drugs over 5 years with positive TRAb. The authors made the TCR library using RNA they extracted from PBMCs. With EDTA tubes as the receptacles, about 9.2 milliliters of peripheral blood were drawn. Germline-derived CDR1 and CDR2 are SQVTM and ANQGSEA. This CDR3 region has 13 residues. The V end lost 7 bases, the J end lost 0 bases, and 9 bases lay between the germline ends. Arm-PCR of CDR3 regions with iRepertoire HTBI primers generated TCR beta libraries. TCRdb reprocessed the multiplex PCR reads with MiXCR, giving one entry per CDR3 protein. The table has about 290,000 distinct CDR3 sequences, under 25% seen once. This clonotype was seen at least ten times.

The rearrangement links TRBV29-1 to TRBJ1-4; D unclear. The sample was peripheral blood mononuclear cells (PBMCs), taken when the disease was refractory, from a patient treated with antithyroid drugs. This TCR was sampled from a female donor with Graves disease. DNA of the CDR3: TGCAGCGGCTACGGGGCAACTAATGAAAAACTGTTTTTT. Translating it yields CSGYGATNEKLFF.